This T cell receptor (beta chain) was sequenced during a study of blood T cells in healthy people across ages. On the study more broadly: Using template switching, researchers captured about one barcoded beta molecule for each two T cells. Points from the study as a whole: More naive CD4+ cells and higher diversity marked long-lived donors relative to aged donors. Older age went with lower TCR beta diversity per million T cells, in a roughly linear way.

It was with a sample-barcoded 5' primer and a J-beta primer mix that a second PCR of about 6 to 12 cycles was run. Every cDNA molecule bore a tag from a template-switch adaptor containing 12 random nucleotides. TCRdb processed the 5' RACE reads anew with MiXCR; each CDR3 protein has one entry. The data hold approximately 800,000 distinct CDR3 sequences, with about 56% observed a single time. CDR3 length: 15 residues. The V end was cut by 0 bases, the J end by 2 bases, with 10 bases between. Germline V gene lookup returns CDR1 LNHNV and CDR2 YYDKDF (reference sequence). This clonotype was seen only once. Antigen: not known.

The origin of this receptor is a man between 35 and 55 years old in good health. The chain carries TRBV15 and TRBJ2-5; D perhaps matches TRBD1 (5 bases). Source material: blood. The DNA for the CDR3 is TGTGCCACCAGCAGAGATCAACACAGGCAAGAGACCCAGTACTTC. Residues: CATSRDQHRQETQYF.